These 17 T cell receptor beta chains were sequenced from one sample in a study of blood T cell repertoires in COVID-19. This table comes from immunoSEQ multiplex PCR, and its TCRdb copy is limited to in-frame clones, with some not included. The sample lists some 430,000 clones, around 91% seen once, with around 0.6% in the top ten. Sequenced material: PBMCs or T cells enriched from blood (not recorded which). Receptors were obtained from a man aged 18 to 29 who had recovered from COVID-19.

J is TRBJ1-3 and V is TRBV27, with 9 bases matching TRBD1. Germline assignment: CDR1 MNHEY and CDR2 SMNVEV (reference sequence). V was clipped by 4 bases and J by 7 bases; unmatched bases: 5. This CDR3 spans 14 amino acids. The CDR3 loop is CASSSTGTGNTIYF. The CDR3 nucleotides read TGTGCCAGCAGTTCCACCGGGACAGGGAACACCATATATTTT.

V gene TRBV5-1 combines with J gene TRBJ1-4; D is possibly TRBD1 (5 bases). Germline CDR1 is SGHRS and CDR2 is YFSETQ. This CDR3 is built from 15 residues. V was trimmed by 0 bases and J by 3 bases, leaving 9 bases between them. The CDR3 region is CASSLEGVANEKLFF. As DNA, the CDR3 is TGCGCCAGCAGCTTGGAAGGGGTAGCTAATGAAAAACTGTTTTTT.

This rearrangement joins TRBV6-1 to TRBJ1-2; 7 bases are a match to TRBD1. CDR3 length: 20 residues. The trim removed 4 bases at V and 1 base at J, leaving 21 bases unmatched. Germline V lookup: CDR1 MNHNS, CDR2 SASEGT. CDR3 nucleotide sequence: TGTGCCAGCAGTGGGAAGATGGGACAGCCACTATTAGTCATTAACTATGGCTACACCTTC. This translates into CASSGKMGQPLLVINYGYTF.

V gene TRBV2 combines with J gene TRBJ2-1; D unclear. Looked up from germline, CDR1 is SNHLY and CDR2 is FYNNEI. CDR3 length: 13 amino acids. With 9 bases removed from V and 0 bases from J, the gap between germline ends came to 9 bases. The CDR3 DNA reads TGTGCCAGAAAATTGAGCTCCTACAATGAGCAGTTCTTC. This codes for CARKLSSYNEQFF.

This clone showed up just a few times. The gene calls are TRBV2 and TRBJ2-1, with 11 bases identical to TRBD2. The CDR3 covers 19 residues. Germline CDR1 SNHLY, CDR2 FYNNEI. With V trimmed by 3 bases and J by 2 bases, 12 bases remained unmatched. The CDR3 DNA reads TGTGCCAGCAGTGACCAGGGAGCTAGCGGGAGGTCTGCCTACAATGAGCAGTTCTTC. It codes for CASSDQGASGRSAYNEQFF.

This chain uses TRBV7-9 with TRBJ1-2; D is perhaps TRBD1 (6 bases). The germline V gene encodes CDR1 SEHNR and CDR2 FQNEAQ (reference sequence). V lost 1 base and J lost 6, with 12 bases in between. This CDR3 contains 14 residues. The CDR3 region is CASSLDPGVNGYTF. CDR3 coding DNA: TGTGCCAGCAGCTTAGACCCAGGGGTAAATGGCTACACCTTC.

The chain uses TRBV19 and TRBJ1-5; 7 nucleotides agree with TRBD1. Looked up from germline, CDR1 is LNHDA and CDR2 is SQIVND (reference sequence). J was trimmed by 5 bases and V by 7 bases; bases with no gene match: 8. The CDR3 extends over 14 amino acids. DNA for the CDR3: TGTGCCAGTAAGGGGTCAGGGGGTTATCAGCCCCAGCATTTT. Protein sequence: CASKGSGGYQPQHF.

This chain uses TRBV27 with TRBJ2-3; tentative D call: TRBD2 (6 bases). With 6 bases removed from V and 2 bases from J, the gap between germline ends came to 18 bases. The germline gives CDR1 MNHEY, CDR2 SMNVEV (reference sequence). The CDR3 runs 16 residues. CDR3 coding DNA: TGTGCCAGCAGGGATGAACGGAGGGCCCCCACAGATACGCAGTATTTT. Amino acids: CASRDERRAPTDTQYF.

The rearrangement uses TRBV4-1 and TRBJ1-1, with 7 bases identical to TRBD1. V lost 4 bases, J lost 5 bases, and 13 bases stayed unmatched. This CDR3 is 16 amino acids long. Germline CDR1 and CDR2: MGHRA and YSYEKL. DNA of the CDR3: TGCGCCAGCAGCCGCCTTCAACAGGGGCGCGAGACTGAAGCTTTCTTT. Translating gives CASSRLQQGRETEAFF.

The chain has TRBV19 and TRBJ1-2, with D maybe TRBD1 (5 bases). V gave up 5 bases and J gave up 10 bases, with 20 bases separating them. The CDR3 consists of 14 residues. Per the germline V gene, CDR1 is LNHDA and CDR2 is SQIVND (reference sequence). CDR3: CASSHQGAVMAYTF. The CDR3 nucleotides are TGTGCCAGTAGTCACCAGGGCGCGGTAATGGCCTACACCTTC.

CDR3 sequence (DNA): TGTGCCAGCAGTTACTCCGACAGGGCTAACTATGGCTACACCTTC. Translation: CASSYSDRANYGYTF. This chain joins TRBV6-5 and TRBJ1-2; 7 bases align to TRBD1. The CDR3 totals 15 residues. V was clipped by 0 bases and J by 0 bases; unmatched bases: 1. The V gene's germline CDR1 is MNHEY and CDR2 SVGAGI.

This clone was recorded once. The rearrangement links TRBV11-3 to TRBJ2-1, with TRBD2 matching over 8 bases. This CDR3 contains 15 residues. The junction had 7 bases not matched to a gene; V was cut back by 5 bases and J by 4 bases. The germline gives CDR1 SGHNT, CDR2 YENEEA. CDR3 sequence reads: CASSPGRGGYNEQFF. Written as DNA, the CDR3 is TGTGCCAGCAGCCCTGGACGGGGGGGTTACAATGAGCAGTTCTTC.

Points on this clone: Other DNA variants within this sample encode the same CDR3. The J gene is TRBJ1-1, the V gene TRBV12-3 or TRBV12-4; the match to TRBD1 covers 8 bases. The CDR3 has 13 amino acids. The trim removed 4 bases at V and 4 bases at J, leaving 2 bases unmatched. CDR3 protein: CASSSGQGTEAFF. The CDR3, as DNA: TGTGCCAGCAGTTCAGGACAGGGCACTGAAGCTTTCTTT.

Here the CDR3 DNA reads TGTGCCAGCAGCTCGGGACAGGAGGAAAATCAGCCCCAGCATTTT. This encodes CASSSGQEENQPQHF. The chain links TRBV7-9 to TRBJ1-5; TRBD1 matches 8 bases. Trimming at V came to 4 bases and at J to 4 bases, leaving 6 bases not matched to a gene. Germline V gene lookup returns CDR1 SEHNR and CDR2 FQNEAQ (reference sequence). The CDR3 spans 15 residues.

V usage is TRBV6-5 and J usage is TRBJ1-2; 9 bases line up with TRBD1. Trimming took 4 bases from V and 8 from J; bases not matched to a gene: 8. The V gene's germline CDR1 is MNHEY and CDR2 SVGAGI. The CDR3 extends over 14 amino acids. This CDR3 is CASSFSQGAGGYTF. Here the CDR3 DNA reads TGTGCCAGCAGTTTTTCACAGGGGGCTGGCGGCTACACCTTC.

This clone occurred a few times. The V gene is TRBV7-9, the J gene TRBJ2-7; tentatively, D is TRBD1 (6 bases). This CDR3 spans 16 amino acids. Germline lookup yields CDR1 SEHNR and CDR2 FQNEAQ (reference sequence). V was cut by 2 bases and J by 5 bases, with 19 bases left in between. CDR3 bases: TGTGCCAGCAGCTTAATAACCACGCAGGGGACCCACGAGCAGTACTTC. Amino acid sequence: CASSLITTQGTHEQYF.

As DNA, the CDR3 is TGCGCCAGCAGCTTGTCGGGACAGAACACCGGGGAGCTGTTTTTT. Its protein is CASSLSGQNTGELFF. V usage is TRBV5-1 and J usage is TRBJ2-2; a weak D match, TRBD1 (6 bases). CDR1 and CDR2 from the germline V gene are SGHRS and YFSETQ. The CDR3 consists of 15 residues. V was cut by 1 base and J by 1 base, with 8 bases left in between.